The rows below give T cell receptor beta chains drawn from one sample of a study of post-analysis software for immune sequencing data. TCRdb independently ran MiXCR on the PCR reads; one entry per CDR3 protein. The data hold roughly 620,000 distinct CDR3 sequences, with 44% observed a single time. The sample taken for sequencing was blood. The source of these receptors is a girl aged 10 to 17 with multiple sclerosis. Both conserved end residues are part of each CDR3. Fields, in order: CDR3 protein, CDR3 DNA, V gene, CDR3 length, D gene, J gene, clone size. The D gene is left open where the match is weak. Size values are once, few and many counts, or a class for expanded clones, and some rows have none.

CASSLNFGLNTEAFF	TGCGCCAGCAGCTTGAACTTCGGCCTGAACACTGAAGCTTTCTTT	TRBV5-1	15	.	TRBJ1-1	.
CSARDLCETGVYEQYF	TGCAGTGCTAGAGATCTCTGTGAGACAGGGGTCTACGAGCAGTACTTC	TRBV20-1	16	TRBD1	TRBJ2-7	.
CASSLRTSGGPGYNEQFF	TGTGCCAGCAGCCTAAGGACTAGCGGGGGCCCTGGATACAATGAGCAGTTCTTC	TRBV7-6	18	TRBD2	TRBJ2-1	.
CASSYSSPSGGYNEQFF	TGTGCCAGCAGTTACTCCTCTCCTAGCGGGGGCTACAATGAGCAGTTCTTC	TRBV6-5	17	TRBD2	TRBJ2-1	.
CASSVVPGYNEQFF	TGTGCCAGCAGCGTAGTGCCTGGTTACAATGAGCAGTTCTTC	TRBV9	14	.	TRBJ2-1	.
CASSYRGQDNEQFF	TGCGCCAGCAGCTACAGGGGGCAGGACAATGAGCAGTTCTTC	TRBV5-1	14	TRBD1	TRBJ2-1	.
CASSSGTARTKFF	TGTGCCAGCAGTTCCGGGACAGCTCGGACAAAGTTCTTC	TRBV6-6	13	TRBD1	TRBJ2-1	.
CASSFLDSRTITDTQYF	TGTGCCAGCAGCTTTTTGGATAGCCGGACTATTACAGATACGCAGTATTTC	TRBV7-9	17	.	TRBJ2-3	.
CASSLTEGLGGSTDTQYF	TGTGCCAGCAGCTTGACAGAGGGCCTTGGCGGAAGCACAGATACGCAGTATTTT	TRBV5-5	18	.	TRBJ2-3	.
CASSPRLAREQYF	TGTGCCAGCAGCCCCCGACTAGCGCGGGAGCAGTACTTC	TRBV7-9	13	TRBD2	TRBJ2-5	.
CASSPLPAGGPDTQYF	TGTGCCAGCAGTCCCCTCCCAGCGGGAGGACCAGATACGCAGTATTTT	TRBV12-3/TRBV12-4	16	TRBD2	TRBJ2-3	.
CSGSASGDEQFF	TGCAGCGGGTCCGCCAGTGGCGATGAGCAGTTCTTC	TRBV29-1	12	.	TRBJ2-1	.
CASGLSGGGETQYF	TGTGCTAGTGGTTTGAGCGGGGGGGGAGAGACCCAGTACTTC	TRBV12-5	14	TRBD2	TRBJ2-5	.
CASSQGSGINQPQHF	TGTGCCAGCAGCCAAGGTTCGGGAATTAATCAGCCCCAGCATTTT	TRBV3-1	15	.	TRBJ1-5	.
CSAPDGQGAKETQYF	TGCAGTGCGCCAGATGGACAGGGGGCCAAGGAGACCCAGTACTTC	TRBV20-1	15	TRBD1	TRBJ2-5	.
CSVDWIGDRGYEQYF	TGCAGCGTTGATTGGATAGGGGACAGGGGCTACGAGCAGTACTTC	TRBV29-1	15	TRBD1	TRBJ2-7	once
CASSFLSLQVGEQFF	TGTGCCAGCAGTTTCTTGAGCCTACAAGTGGGTGAGCAGTTCTTC	TRBV12-3/TRBV12-4	15	.	TRBJ2-1	few
CASSFASYEQYF	TGTGCCAGCAGCTTCGCCTCCTACGAGCAGTACTTC	TRBV7-8	12	.	TRBJ2-7	few
CASSLGGLAGGSYNEQFF	TGTGCCAGCAGCTTAGGGGGACTAGCGGGGGGGTCCTACAATGAGCAGTTCTTC	TRBV7-2	18	TRBD2	TRBJ2-1	.
CSVLGGWSASTDTQYF	TGCAGCGTTCTGGGGGGGTGGAGCGCTAGCACAGATACGCAGTATTTT	TRBV29-1	16	TRBD2	TRBJ2-3	few
CASSQAGEVETQYF	TGTGCCAGCAGCCAAGCCGGGGAAGTGGAGACCCAGTACTTC	TRBV4-2	14	.	TRBJ2-5	.
CASSLVAAIQETQYF	TGCGCCAGCAGCTTGGTTGCGGCGATCCAAGAGACCCAGTACTTC	TRBV5-1	15	.	TRBJ2-5	.
CASSSGLAGGTYNEQFF	TGTGCCAGCAGCTCGGGACTAGCGGGAGGAACCTACAATGAGCAGTTCTTC	TRBV7-8	17	TRBD2	TRBJ2-1	few
CASSQWTGGKGNTEAFF	TGTGCCAGCAGCCAATGGACAGGGGGCAAAGGGAACACTGAAGCTTTCTTT	TRBV3-1	17	TRBD1	TRBJ1-1	.
CASTIGTGSQPQHF	TGTGCCAGCACCATAGGGACAGGGAGTCAGCCCCAGCATTTT	TRBV7-2	14	TRBD1	TRBJ1-5	.
CAISDGGLLAKNIQYF	TGTGCCATCAGTGACGGGGGTCTTCTAGCCAAAAACATTCAGTACTTC	TRBV10-3	16	.	TRBJ2-4	.
CASSQDGGGVSSYNEQFF	TGTGCCAGCAGCCAAGACGGGGGCGGGGTAAGCTCCTACAATGAGCAGTTCTTC	TRBV4-2	18	.	TRBJ2-1	few